This T cell receptor (beta chain) was profiled in a study of memory CD4+ T cells and cytomegalovirus serostatus. This clone was counted only a few times. V lost 0 bases to trimming and J lost 3 bases, with 9 bases between them. CDR1 is SEHNR and CDR2 is FQNEAQ in the germline V gene (reference sequence). The CDR3 has 15 amino acids. Sequencing used immunoSEQ multiplex PCR; TCRdb keeps in-frame clones, though not all of them. This table has under 75,000 clones, around 81% appearing once. The sort gate was single viable CD3+CD4+CD8-CD45RO+ cells for memory CD4+ T cells. V and J are TRBV7-9 and TRBJ1-3, with D maybe TRBD1 (5 bases). This receptor was identified in an adult in good health and CMV-seronegative. Some clones in this sample may be carry-over from other donors' samples. Material for sequencing was memory CD4+ T cells from blood. The CDR3: CASSLAMGRGNTIYF. CDR3 DNA sequence: TGTGCCAGCAGCTTAGCCATGGGGCGTGGAAACACCATATATTTT.